This TCR beta chain was observed in a study of shared clonotypes between healthy human individuals. Healthy HIV-negative adults with no recent acute infections or vaccinations were recruited as donors. This clone was seen more than once but under ten times. The CDR3 covers 12 residues. Germline loops: CDR1 GTSNPN, CDR2 SVGIG (reference sequence). The germline V and J ends were trimmed by 0 bases and 9 bases, with 12 bases remaining between them. Generated by immunoSEQ multiplex PCR, the TCRdb table keeps only in-frame clones and is missing some. The data hold 950,000 to 1,100,000 clones, with 75% observed a single time.

V is TRBV30 and J is TRBJ2-7; tentatively, D is TRBD1 (5 bases). The TCR originated in a man aged 18 to 30 in good health. Sequenced sample: memory CD4+ T cells sorted from blood. Subset defined: CD45RA-negative fraction. DNA for the CDR3: TGTGCCTGGAGTGTACAGTGGGGCGGGCAGTACTTC. This sequence encodes CAWSVQWGGQYF.